This TCR beta chain comes out of a study of vaccination and CD4 T cells after COVID-19. Study-wide context: Participants, all vaccine recipients, received two doses of either BNT162b2 or mRNA-1273.

The ends were cut back, 6 bases at V and 3 bases at J, with 12 bases in the middle. Germline CDR1 and CDR2: MNHNS and SASEGT. This CDR3 is 13 amino acids long. Comment on this clonotype: Its specificity is unknown.

Stated treatment: approximately 11-day PBMC culture with coronavirus spike peptide pools or control peptides (ViraFEST assay). For ViraFEST, peptide pools expanded antigen-specific T cells, after which the TCRs were sequenced. At the Johns Hopkins FTIC core, DNA taken from cultured CD4+ T cells was sequenced by way of the Oncomine TCR Beta short-read assay. TCRdb ran MiXCR on the PCR reads and lists one entry per CDR3 protein. This table has fewer than 16,000 distinct CDR3 sequences, roughly 58% appearing once. The TCR originated in a human donor who had recovered from COVID-19. V is TRBV6-1 and J is TRBJ2-7; the D gene is possibly TRBD1 (6 bases). Input material: CD4+ T cells from blood, cultured in vitro. The CDR3 loop is CASRLDRRYEQYF. In nucleotides, the CDR3 is TGTGCCAGCAGACTAGACAGGCGCTACGAGCAGTACTTC.